The 20 T cell receptor beta chains in this list originate from one sample, sequenced in a study of blood T cell repertoires in COVID-19. Here immunoSEQ multiplex PCR was the method, and the copy in TCRdb shows in-frame clones only, minus some. The data show around 100,000 clones, with approximately 81% seen just once and roughly 1.6% held by the top ten. Sequencing was done on a sample of peripheral blood. These receptors originate from a man in his fifties with acute or convalescent COVID-19.

The chain recombines TRBV3-1 (or the pseudogene TRBV3-2) with TRBJ2-1, with D perhaps matching TRBD1 (5 bases). The CDR3 extends over 16 amino acids. Germline loops: CDR1 LGHDT, CDR2 YNNKEL (reference sequence). Trimming stripped 4 bases from V and 1 base from J, with 14 bases between. This CDR3 reads CASSPARADSYNEQFF. Written as DNA, the CDR3 is TGTGCCAGCAGCCCCGCCAGGGCAGATTCCTACAATGAGCAGTTCTTC.

V gene TRBV11-2 combines with J gene TRBJ1-3; weak D call: TRBD1 (6 bases). V was trimmed by 5 bases and J by 0 bases, leaving 17 bases between them. CDR3 length: 17 residues. The germline V gene encodes CDR1 SGHAT and CDR2 FQNNGV. Here the CDR3 DNA reads TGTGCCAGCAGCCTCGGGACAACTCCTCTCTCTGGAAACACCATATATTTT. The encoded protein is CASSLGTTPLSGNTIYF.

The chain recombines TRBV6-5 with TRBJ2-7, with D perhaps TRBD2 (6 bases). The germline V and J ends were trimmed by 0 bases and 3 bases, with 15 bases remaining between them. The germline CDR1 and CDR2 sequences are MNHEY and SVGAGI. The CDR3 consists of 16 residues. The CDR3 coding sequence is TGTGCCAGCAGTTACTCCACGGGGGAACGCGGCTACGAGCAGTACTTC. Encoded protein: CASSYSTGERGYEQYF.

CDR3 loop: CASSLGDRGLAFF. The DNA of the CDR3 is TGTGCCAGCAGCTTAGGGGACAGGGGGCTGGCTTTCTTT. The gene calls are TRBV13 and TRBJ1-1; TRBD1 matches 11 bases. CDR1 and CDR2 (germline): PRHDT, FYEKMQ (reference sequence). This CDR3 spans 13 amino acids. Trimming at V came to 0 bases and at J to 11 bases, leaving 2 bases not matched to a gene. The entire variable domain, with the rest obtained from reference TRBV13 and TRBJ1-1, is as follows: AAGVIQSPRHLIKEKRETATLKCYPIPRHDTVYWYQQGPGQDPQFLISFYEKMQSDKGSIPDRFSAQQFSDYHSELNMSSLELGDSALYFCASSLGDRGLAFFGQGTRLTVV.

The CDR3 spells CASSLGQGTGVTDTQYF. In DNA form, the CDR3 reads TGTGCCAGCAGCTTAGGACAGGGGACAGGGGTAACAGATACGCAGTATTTT. J is TRBJ2-3 and V is TRBV7-7; TRBD1 matches at 10 bases. CDR1 SSHAT and CDR2 FNYEAQ come from the germline V gene (reference sequence). This CDR3 is 17 amino acids long. After removal of 1 base from V and 3 bases from J, the junction contained 7 bases not matched to a gene.

The V and J genes are TRBV15 and TRBJ1-2, with a possible D match to TRBD1 (6 bases). CDR1 is LNHNV, CDR2 YYDKDF, per germline (reference sequence). The CDR3 has 18 residues. V was clipped by 2 bases and J by 4 bases, with 23 bases between them. CDR3 loop: CATSRFFDPGQDGYGYTF. In DNA form, the CDR3 reads TGTGCCACCAGCAGATTTTTTGATCCGGGACAAGATGGCTATGGCTACACCTTC.

The genes are TRBV24-1 and TRBJ2-1, with 8 bases fitting TRBD2. V dropped 1 base and J dropped 0; count of bases not matched to a gene: 1. CDR1 and CDR2 (germline): KGHDR, SFDVKD. The CDR3 extends over 16 amino acids. CDR3 DNA: TGTGCCACCAGTGATTTCCGGGGGGGCTCCTACAATGAGCAGTTCTTC. Its protein is CATSDFRGGSYNEQFF.

The chain carries TRBV6-5 and TRBJ1-5, with TRBD1 as a possible D gene (5 bases). Germline V lookup: CDR1 MNHEY, CDR2 SVGAGI. The CDR3 is made up of 14 amino acids. V was shortened by 6 bases and J by 4 bases, with 13 bases between the two germline ends. The CDR3 region is CASRGTRGNQPQHF. For the CDR3, the DNA is TGTGCCAGCAGGGGGACTCGCGGAAATCAGCCCCAGCATTTT.

This clone turned up a few times. The genes are TRBV3-1 (or the pseudogene TRBV3-2) and TRBJ1-1; 9 bases fit TRBD1. This CDR3 comprises 13 residues. Germline assignment: CDR1 LGHDT and CDR2 YNNKEL (reference sequence). V lost 4 bases to trimming and J lost 5 bases; unmatched junction nucleotides: 2. For the CDR3, the DNA is TGTGCCAGCAGCCTCGGACAGGGGACTGAAGCTTTCTTT. Its protein is CASSLGQGTEAFF.

This clone occurred once. The rearrangement joins TRBV15 to TRBJ2-2; D not resolved. V lost 1 base to trimming and J lost 6 bases, with 12 bases between them. Germline V CDR1 and CDR2: LNHNV, YYDKDF (reference sequence). This CDR3 comprises 15 residues. The CDR3 here is CATSRAGLVSGELFF. In DNA form, the CDR3 reads TGTGCCACCAGCAGAGCGGGTTTAGTGTCCGGGGAGCTGTTTTTT.

The chain has TRBV3-1 (or the pseudogene TRBV3-2) and TRBJ1-1; perhaps TRBD1 as D (5 bases). Germline CDR1 LGHDT, CDR2 YNNKEL (reference sequence). The CDR3 is 14 amino acids. V was cut by 3 bases and J by 1 base, with 9 bases left in between. The CDR3: CASSHRDWNTEAFF. The CDR3 region has the DNA TGTGCCAGCAGCCACCGGGACTGGAACACTGAAGCTTTCTTT.

J is TRBJ1-1 and V is TRBV3-1 (or the pseudogene TRBV3-2); TRBD1 might be the D (5 bases). Trimming took off 1 base at V and 5 bases at J, with 11 bases between the two ends. This CDR3 contains 14 residues. The germline V gene has CDR1 LGHDT and CDR2 YNNKEL (reference sequence). CDR3 amino acids: CASSQARGWTEAFF. In DNA, the CDR3 is TGTGCCAGCAGCCAAGCAAGGGGATGGACTGAAGCTTTCTTT.

The chain is built from TRBV2 and TRBJ1-2; the D gene is possibly TRBD1 (6 bases). Per the germline V gene, CDR1 is SNHLY and CDR2 is FYNNEI. The germline V and J ends were trimmed by 7 bases and 0 bases, with 18 bases remaining between them. The CDR3 has 16 amino acids. CDR3 region: CASTLRARGSNYGYTF. The CDR3 DNA follows: TGTGCCAGCACTCTCAGGGCCAGGGGATCTAACTATGGCTACACCTTC.

This chain links TRBV4-1 with TRBJ1-2; D might be TRBD1 (6 bases). Trimming took 4 bases from V and 10 from J, leaving 10 bases between them. This CDR3 has 11 amino acids. Germline V gives CDR1 MGHRA, CDR2 YSYEKL. CDR3 DNA sequence: TGCGCCAGCAGCCGAGGGGGTTACTACACCTTC. This translates into CASSRGGYYTF.

The rearrangement joins TRBV5-1 to TRBJ1-4; D possibly corresponds to TRBD1 (5 bases). Trimming pared 0 bases from V and 5 bases from J, leaving 14 bases between. This CDR3 has 16 amino acids. Germline loops: CDR1 SGHRS, CDR2 YFSETQ. CDR3 residues: CASSLGGTATNEKLFF. The CDR3 bases are TGCGCCAGCAGCTTGGGCGGGACGGCCACAAATGAAAAACTGTTTTTT.

V and J are TRBV5-5 and TRBJ1-4, with D tentatively TRBD1 (6 bases). V was clipped by 6 bases and J by 3 bases, with 9 bases between them. The germline gives CDR1 SGHKS, CDR2 YYEKEE (reference sequence). The length of the CDR3 is 13 residues. CDR3 amino acids: CASNRVPNEKLFF. CDR3 in DNA: TGTGCCAGCAACAGGGTACCTAATGAAAAACTGTTTTTT.

The gene calls are TRBV6-5 and TRBJ1-5, with TRBD1 identical over 10 bases. The length of the CDR3 is 13 residues. CDR1 is MNHEY and CDR2 is SVGAGI in the germline V gene. V was pared by 6 bases and J by 7 bases, with 3 bases of the junction left unmatched. The CDR3 nucleotides read TGTGCCAGCAGCCTGGACAGGGGGCAGCCCCAGCATTTT. Translated: CASSLDRGQPQHF.

This clone was detected a few times. The chain's CDR3 is CATSRDRVGEAFF. The CDR3 DNA is TGTGCCACCAGCAGGGACAGGGTAGGGGAAGCTTTCTTT. The J gene is TRBJ1-1, the V gene TRBV15; 8 nucleotides match TRBD1. CDR1 and CDR2 (germline): LNHNV, YYDKDF (reference sequence). CDR3 length equals 13 residues. With 3 bases clipped from V and 8 bases from J, the junction kept 5 bases outside the gene matches.

This chain joins TRBV5-1 and TRBJ1-3; a possible D gene is TRBD1 (5 bases). This CDR3 is 16 amino acids long. Trimming took off 4 bases at V and 0 bases at J, with 14 bases between the two ends. CDR1 and CDR2 (germline): SGHRS, YFSETQ. CDR3 nucleotides: TGCGCCAGCAGCATAAACGACGGACACTCTGGAAACACCATATATTTT. It codes for CASSINDGHSGNTIYF.

In the case of this clone: At the DNA level, this CDR3 is encoded by other sequences in the same sample as well. The chain carries TRBV6-6 and TRBJ2-7; 10 bases are a match to TRBD1. Germline V gives CDR1 MNHNY, CDR2 SVGAGI (reference sequence). V gave up 6 bases and J gave up 2 bases; unmatched junction bases: 7. This CDR3 region has 15 residues. The chain's CDR3 is CASSPRQGAAYEQYF. In DNA form, the CDR3 reads TGTGCCAGCAGCCCTAGACAGGGGGCGGCCTACGAGCAGTACTTC.